The text below deals with one TCR beta chain. The antigen is unknown. V was shortened by 3 bases and J by 8 bases, with 15 bases between the two germline ends. CDR3 length equals 14 residues. The V gene's germline CDR1 is MDHEN and CDR2 SYDVKM. The data stem from a study of cytomegalovirus exposure and HLA in healthy donors. Study-wide points: Cytomegalovirus association was listed for 164 TCR beta chains.

PCR primers comprised 60 Vbeta and 13 Jbeta primers. Assay used: immunoSEQ multiplex PCR; TCRdb lists only in-frame clones, some missing. The sample records about 150,000 clones, roughly 77% being singletons. The receptor comes from a human donor in good health. The chain links TRBV28 to TRBJ2-3; D is possibly TRBD2 (6 bases). The sample was PBMCs. Here the CDR3 DNA reads TGTGCCAGCAGTTTGGGAAGGACCGGGGGTACGCAGTATTTT. Encoded protein: CASSLGRTGGTQYF.